The clone carrying this T cell receptor beta chain was seen at least ten times. What it recognizes is unknown. These data come from a study of human T cells and chemical hapten exposure. About the research overall: Sensitization applied 2% DPC to roughly 2 cm by roughly 2 cm of upper inner arm skin. All through the roughly 26-week study, the scalp of each patient received diphenylcyclopropenone doses weekly. Findings of the study overall: Significantly greater numbers of large CDR3 similarity clusters came from expanded TCRs than from controls. High-frequency TCRs, those above 1 in 1000, stayed the same after DPC sensitization.

Time point indicated: pre-sensitization, week 0. The sample's treatment: therapeutic diphenylcyclopropenone sensitization with weekly scalp DPC. The CDR3 runs 19 residues. Per germline, CDR1 MNHEY and CDR2 SMNVEV (reference sequence). V gave up 5 bases and J gave up 0 bases, with 20 bases separating them. A single record per CDR3 protein comes from TCRdb applying MiXCR to the RACE reads. Among 85,000 to 120,000 distinct CDR3 sequences, 9.5% to 15% were seen once, and the ten largest hold around 1.7%. The chain recombines TRBV27 with TRBJ1-6; a possible D gene is TRBD1 (6 bases). The source material was whole blood, sampled in connection with sensitization to the hapten diphenylcyclopropenone (DPC). The receptor was isolated from a woman aged 45-65 years with alopecia areata. Some clones in this sample may be carry-over from other donors' samples. CDR3 sequence: CASSPTPGTRSSYNSPLHF. As DNA, the CDR3 is TGTGCCAGCAGTCCCACGCCCGGGACAAGGAGCTCCTATAATTCACCCCTCCACTTT.